The 24 T cell receptor beta chains listed next were all sequenced from one sample in a study of vaccination and CD4 T cells after COVID-19. TCRdb re-analysed the PCR reads in MiXCR, keeping a single row per CDR3 protein. The table includes 15,000 to 20,000 distinct CDR3 sequences, 60% detected once. The material sequenced was CD4+ T cells from blood, taken after SARS-CoV-2 vaccination. Source of these receptors: a human donor who had recovered from COVID-19.

This clonotype was counted between two and nine times. The chain joins TRBV6-1 to TRBJ1-2; 10 bases align to TRBD1. The germline V gene has CDR1 MNHNS and CDR2 SASEGT. V was pared by 3 bases and J by 2 bases, with 3 bases of the junction left unmatched. This CDR3 has 15 residues. The CDR3 spells CASSETGGANYGYTF. CDR3 sequence (DNA): TGTGCCAGCAGTGAGACAGGGGGCGCGAACTATGGCTACACCTTC.

A few counts support this clonotype. The chain is built from TRBV24-1 and TRBJ1-1; no clear D gene. CDR1 and CDR2 from the germline V gene are KGHDR and SFDVKD. The ends were cut back, 7 bases at V and 4 bases at J, with 12 bases in the middle. This CDR3 is built from 13 residues. As DNA, the CDR3 is TGTGCCACCAGGGGAAGCGGTAGCACTGAAGCTTTCTTT. Translation gives CATRGSGSTEAFF.

V and J are TRBV2 and TRBJ1-3, with 8 bases that match TRBD1. There are 17 residues in the CDR3. J was trimmed by 2 bases and V by 4 bases; bases with no gene match: 10. Germline V lookup: CDR1 SNHLY, CDR2 FYNNEI. The CDR3 nucleotides are TGTGCCAGCAGTGCCCAGGGGGCTTTTAAGACTGGAAACACCATATATTTT. As protein: CASSAQGAFKTGNTIYF.

The rearrangement joins TRBV6-2 or TRBV6-3 to TRBJ1-5; D is unclear. Trimming took 8 bases from V and 7 from J, leaving 18 bases between them. The germline gives CDR1 MNHEY, CDR2 SVGEGT. The CDR3 is 14 amino acids. The CDR3 region is CASQTAGLEQPQHF. The CDR3 nucleotides are TGTGCCAGCCAGACCGCGGGGTTGGAACAGCCCCAGCATTTT.

The chain uses TRBV28 and TRBJ1-2; TRBD1 aligns across 8 bases. The germline CDR1 and CDR2 sequences are MDHEN and SYDVKM. The CDR3 has 14 residues. V lost 2 bases to trimming and J lost 4 bases; unmatched junction nucleotides: 3. CDR3 residues: CASSLGQGFYGYTF. CDR3 coding DNA: TGTGCCAGCAGTTTAGGACAGGGCTTCTATGGCTACACCTTC.

The rearrangement joins TRBV24-1 to TRBJ2-1, with TRBD2 as a possible D gene (5 bases). Trimming removed 0 bases from V and 7 bases from J, with 12 bases in between. The CDR3 spans 15 residues. CDR1 KGHDR and CDR2 SFDVKD come from the germline V gene. CDR3 sequence reads: CATSDLQPGRNEQFF. The DNA for the CDR3 is TGTGCCACCAGTGATTTGCAGCCGGGAAGGAATGAGCAGTTCTTC.

The chain has TRBV14 and TRBJ2-3, with TRBD1 matching over 9 bases. Per the germline V gene, CDR1 is SGHDN and CDR2 is FVKESK. J was trimmed by 1 base and V by 5 bases; bases with no gene match: 4. CDR3 length equals 15 residues. In DNA form, the CDR3 reads TGTGCCAGCAGCACCCGGACAGGGGGCACAGATACGCAGTATTTT. Residues: CASSTRTGGTDTQYF.

The chain carries TRBV12-3 or TRBV12-4 and TRBJ2-2, with TRBD1 as a possible D gene (6 bases). The germline V and J ends were trimmed by 5 bases and 6 bases, with 13 bases remaining between them. The CDR3 contains 14 residues. The CDR3, as DNA: TGTGCCAGCAGTACAGGGATTGGGGCCGGGGAGCTGTTTTTT. This translates into CASSTGIGAGELFF.

This chain connects TRBV18 to TRBJ2-5; TRBD2 might be the D (5 bases). Between the trimmed V and J ends, which lost 3 bases and 2 bases, there was a span of 10 bases. Germline V gives CDR1 KGHSH, CDR2 LQKENI. The CDR3 has 14 amino acids. As DNA, the CDR3 is TGTGCCAGCTCACCTCCGGGATTACAAGAGACCCAGTACTTC. Protein sequence: CASSPPGLQETQYF.

The V call is TRBV20-1, the J call TRBJ2-7, with TRBD2 identical over 11 bases. The CDR3 contains 13 residues. The germline V gene has CDR1 DFQATT and CDR2 SNEGSKA (reference sequence). The junction had 4 bases not matched to a gene; V was cut back by 5 bases and J by 4 bases. The CDR3 protein is CSARGLADYEQYF. The DNA for the CDR3 is TGCAGTGCTCGGGGACTAGCGGATTACGAGCAGTACTTC.

The gene calls are TRBV6-1 and TRBJ1-1; D is unclear. This CDR3 region has 12 residues. Trimming pared 3 bases from V and 7 bases from J, leaving 9 bases between. Germline loops: CDR1 MNHNS, CDR2 SASEGT. CDR3 in DNA: TGTGCCAGCAGTGAGAGTCGGGATGAAGCTTTCTTT. It codes for CASSESRDEAFF.

This clonotype has just a few counts. For the CDR3, the DNA is TGCAGTGCGGACCTAGGAGGGAGGGCCTACCAAGAGACCCAGTACTTC. Translating it yields CSADLGGRAYQETQYF. The chain recombines TRBV20-1 with TRBJ2-5, with 7 bases identical to TRBD2. Germline CDR1 reads DFQATT; CDR2 reads SNEGSKA (reference sequence). The CDR3 runs 16 residues. After removal of 6 bases from V and 0 bases from J, the junction contained 13 bases not matched to a gene.

The chain couples TRBV7-9 to TRBJ2-3, with D possibly TRBD2 on 6 matching bases. V lost 5 bases, J lost 2 bases, and 14 bases lay in between. Germline V gene data show CDR1 as SEHNR and CDR2 as FQNEAQ (reference sequence). The CDR3 is 15 residues long. The CDR3 is CASSPSREVTDTQYF. Here the CDR3 DNA reads TGTGCCAGCAGCCCCTCGAGGGAGGTCACAGATACGCAGTATTTT.

V and J are TRBV19 and TRBJ1-5; D gene unclear. Trimming pared 9 bases from V and 2 bases from J, leaving 14 bases between. Germline loops: CDR1 LNHDA, CDR2 SQIVND (reference sequence). The CDR3 runs 14 residues. The CDR3: CARRRVSGNQPQHF. CDR3 nucleotide sequence: TGTGCCAGACGTCGGGTCTCCGGCAATCAGCCCCAGCATTTT.

The chain links TRBV29-1 to TRBJ2-3; D remains ambiguous. Germline V gene lookup returns CDR1 SQVTM and CDR2 ANQGSEA. The V end lost 7 bases, the J end lost 5 bases, and 13 bases lay between the germline ends. The CDR3 is 12 residues long. The CDR3 loop reads CSAQEILDTQYF. The CDR3 DNA follows: TGCAGCGCCCAAGAAATTCTAGATACGCAGTATTTT.

The gene calls are TRBV4-2 and TRBJ2-6; D gene unclear. CDR1 is LGHNA, CDR2 YNFKEQ, per germline. Trimming took 1 base from V and 0 from J, leaving 4 bases between them. The CDR3 is 15 residues long. CDR3 nucleotides: TGTGCCAGCAGCCAAGCGGCCTCTGGGGCCAACGTCCTGACTTTC. Translated, it gives CASSQAASGANVLTF.

This sequence joins TRBV6-1 and TRBJ1-2; the match to TRBD1 covers 12 bases. The CDR3 length is 13 residues. Germline V lookup: CDR1 MNHNS, CDR2 SASEGT. V gave up 6 bases and J gave up 8 bases; unmatched junction bases: 4. CDR3 DNA: TGTGCCAGCAGGGGGGACAGGGGGCGGGGCTACACCTTC. Its translation: CASRGDRGRGYTF.

Only a few counts were recorded for this clonotype. The CDR3 nucleotides read TGCAGTGCTAGAGATTTAGGGTTTTCTGGGGCCAACGTCCTGACTTTC. This sequence encodes CSARDLGFSGANVLTF. V usage is TRBV20-1 and J usage is TRBJ2-6; no clear D. The CDR3 extends over 16 amino acids. Germline assignment: CDR1 DFQATT and CDR2 SNEGSKA (reference sequence). V gave up 0 bases and J gave up 1 base, with 10 bases separating them.

The genes are TRBV24-1 and TRBJ2-1, with a possible D match to TRBD1 (5 bases). The CDR3 consists of 17 residues. Germline loops: CDR1 KGHDR, CDR2 SFDVKD. Trimming removed 3 bases from V and 0 bases from J, with 14 bases in between. CDR3 in amino acids: CATSDTGDPSSYNEQFF. CDR3 bases: TGTGCCACCAGTGATACAGGAGACCCGAGCTCCTACAATGAGCAGTTCTTC.

The CDR3 sequence: CASSKDYSEQYF. DNA for the CDR3: TGTGCCAGCAGCAAGGATTATTCCGAGCAGTACTTC. The rearrangement uses TRBV6-2 or TRBV6-3 and TRBJ2-7, with no clear D. Trimming left V 6 bases short and J 6 bases short, with 12 bases between. The germline V gene encodes CDR1 MNHEY and CDR2 SVGEGT. The CDR3 spans 12 residues.

This clonotype came up a few times. This chain connects TRBV7-2 to TRBJ1-6, with 8 bases identical to TRBD1. The CDR3 totals 16 residues. V shed 5 bases and J 3 bases; nucleotides not matched to a gene: 6. CDR1 SGHTA and CDR2 FQGNSA come from the germline V gene. Here the CDR3 DNA reads TGTGCCAGCAGCGCAGGACAGGGTTTCTATAATTCACCCCTCCACTTT. Amino acids: CASSAGQGFYNSPLHF.

J is TRBJ2-7 and V is TRBV20-1, with TRBD2 matching over 15 bases. The CDR3 is made up of 16 amino acids. Germline V gene lookup returns CDR1 DFQATT and CDR2 SNEGSKA (reference sequence). J was trimmed by 0 bases and V by 6 bases; bases with no gene match: 6. The CDR3 region is CSATGTSGRSSYEQYF. The CDR3 DNA sequence: TGCAGTGCAACCGGGACTAGCGGGAGGAGCTCCTACGAGCAGTACTTC.

The rearrangement joins TRBV20-1 to TRBJ2-1, with D possibly TRBD2 on 6 matching bases. Germline values: CDR1 DFQATT, CDR2 SNEGSKA (reference sequence). Trimming cost V 7 bases and J 6 bases, with 19 bases left between them. The CDR3 runs 14 residues. The CDR3 here is CSGERTGAANEQFF. In DNA, the CDR3 is TGCAGTGGAGAGAGAACGGGAGCAGCCAATGAGCAGTTCTTC.

The chain links TRBV7-3 to TRBJ2-3; D unclear. The CDR3 is 13 residues long. Germline loops: CDR1 SGHTA, CDR2 FQGTGA. V was clipped by 2 bases and J by 5 bases, with 8 bases between them. CDR3 residues: CASSLATRDTQYF. CDR3 DNA sequence: TGTGCCAGCAGCTTAGCAACCAGAGATACGCAGTATTTT.